This passage covers 17 T cell receptor beta chains from one sample sequenced in a study of radiation and T cells in renal cell carcinoma. The time point denotes: blood 4 weeks post-SBRT, at nephrectomy. Treatment noted: 15 Gy SBRT to primary tumor, nephrectomy 4 weeks later. Profiling relied on immunoSEQ multiplex PCR, and the TCRdb table lists in-frame clones only, not all of them. Among tens of thousands of clones listed, approximately 84% were seen once. Specimen: blood, collected from a patient whose treatment included radiotherapy and nephrectomy. These receptors originate from a man aged 55-75 years with renal cell carcinoma.

The chain employs TRBV7-2 and TRBJ2-7; tentatively, D is TRBD2 (5 bases). Between the trimmed V and J ends, which lost 3 bases and 2 bases, there was a span of 14 bases. The CDR3 extends over 15 amino acids. In germline, CDR1 is SGHTA, CDR2 FQGNSA. In DNA form, the CDR3 reads TGTGCCAGCAGCTTTGACTATACTACTACCTACGAGCAGTACTTC. Translated, it gives CASSFDYTTTYEQYF.

The CDR3 nucleotides are TGTGCCAGCAGACCTAACAGGGAGGGGACTGAAGCTTTCTTT. Protein: CASRPNREGTEAFF. This chain uses TRBV2 with TRBJ1-1, with D tentatively TRBD1 (6 bases). The V gene lost 6 bases and the J gene lost 5 bases, with 16 bases spanning the gap. Germline values: CDR1 SNHLY, CDR2 FYNNEI. This CDR3 region has 14 residues.

The rearrangement uses TRBV6-5 and TRBJ1-5, with D unresolved. Germline loops: CDR1 MNHEY, CDR2 SVGAGI. The CDR3 sequence is 13 residues long. Trimming removed 6 bases at V and 0 bases at J, with 6 bases between. The CDR3 region is CASRGYSNQPQHF. The CDR3 coding sequence is TGTGCCAGCAGGGGTTATAGCAATCAGCCCCAGCATTTT.

In its sample, this clone was seen once. The chain uses TRBV18 and TRBJ1-1; D gene unclear. The CDR3 totals 13 residues. Trimming took 0 bases from V and 2 from J, leaving 4 bases between them. Germline V gene data show CDR1 as KGHSH and CDR2 as LQKENI. CDR3 amino acids: CASSPPSNTEAFF. CDR3 DNA sequence: TGTGCCAGCTCACCACCGAGTAACACTGAAGCTTTCTTT.

The J gene is TRBJ1-3, the V gene TRBV18, with 7 bases that match TRBD1. The germline V gene encodes CDR1 KGHSH and CDR2 LQKENI. Unmatched junction bases numbered 7, after V lost 3 bases and J lost 2 bases. This CDR3 contains 16 residues. CDR3 residues: CASSPSRQGTGNTIYF. CDR3 nucleotides: TGTGCCAGCTCACCTTCCCGACAGGGTACTGGAAACACCATATATTTT.

The V gene is TRBV7-3, the J gene TRBJ2-1, with TRBD1 matching over 7 bases. Germline values: CDR1 SGHTA, CDR2 FQGTGA. The CDR3 is made up of 15 amino acids. With 5 bases clipped from V and 6 bases from J, the junction kept 10 bases outside the gene matches. The CDR3 DNA sequence: TGTGCCAGCAGCCTGACCCGGGACAGCGGCAATGAGCAGTTCTTC. Its protein product is CASSLTRDSGNEQFF. The variable domain in full, completed from reference TRBV7-3 and TRBJ2-1, reads GAGVSQTPSNKVTEKGKYVELRCDPISGHTALYWYRQSLGQGPEFLIYFQGTGAADDSGLPNDRFFAVRPEGSVSTLKIQRTERGDSAVYLCASSLTRDSGNEQFFGPGTRLTVL.

The genes are TRBV18 and TRBJ2-7; D unresolved. V was clipped by 6 bases and J by 9 bases, with 27 bases between them. CDR1 and CDR2 from the germline V gene are KGHSH and LQKENI. The CDR3 is 16 residues long. CDR3 sequence (DNA): TGTGCCAGCTCCCCCTCACTCCCGGGTCCCTCGACCGGGCAGTACTTC. It translates to CASSPSLPGPSTGQYF.

This clone was seen a handful of times. The chain combines TRBV29-1 with TRBJ1-1; TRBD1 matches at 10 bases. In germline, CDR1 is SQVTM, CDR2 ANQGSEA. With V trimmed by 5 bases and J by 5 bases, 5 bases remained unmatched. This CDR3 comprises 13 residues. This CDR3 is CSVSVGQGTEAFF. CDR3 DNA: TGCAGCGTTTCCGTGGGACAGGGGACTGAAGCTTTCTTT.

The V gene is TRBV7-2, the J gene TRBJ2-5, with TRBD1 matching over 7 bases. This CDR3 is 14 amino acids long. Germline assignment: CDR1 SGHTA and CDR2 FQGNSA. J lost 5 bases, V lost 5 bases, and 8 bases had no gene match. CDR3: CASSPGGSRETQYF. CDR3 DNA: TGTGCCAGCAGCCCAGGGGGATCTAGGGAGACCCAGTACTTC.

The V gene is TRBV7-8, the J gene TRBJ2-7; no reliable D call. The CDR3 is made up of 14 amino acids. Trimming removed 1 base from V and 1 base from J, with 8 bases in between. Germline V CDR1 and CDR2: SGHVS, FQNEAQ. The DNA of the CDR3 is TGTGCCAGCAGCTTAGTTATTGGGTCCTACGAGCAGTACTTC. It is translated as CASSLVIGSYEQYF.

This chain uses TRBV6-5 with TRBJ2-4; D is possibly TRBD1 or TRBD2 (6 bases each). V lost 4 bases to trimming and J lost 0 bases, with 13 bases between them. The CDR3 runs to 16 residues. Germline V gene data show CDR1 as MNHEY and CDR2 as SVGAGI. As DNA, the CDR3 is TGTGCCAGCAGTTTCCTGGCGGGACAAGCCAAAAACATTCAGTACTTC. Amino acids: CASSFLAGQAKNIQYF.

The genes are TRBV7-3 and TRBJ1-2; a possible D gene is TRBD1 (5 bases). This CDR3 spans 15 amino acids. The V end lost 5 bases, the J end lost 4 bases, and 17 bases lay between the germline ends. CDR1 is SGHTA and CDR2 is FQGTGA in the germline V gene. The CDR3 sequence is CASSPGPLEVYGYTF. In DNA form, the CDR3 reads TGTGCCAGCAGCCCAGGGCCCCTCGAAGTCTATGGCTACACCTTC.

There are many counts of this clone. The chain joins TRBV2 to TRBJ1-1; D is perhaps TRBD1 (5 bases). The CDR3 sequence is 14 residues long. Germline CDR1 reads SNHLY; CDR2 reads FYNNEI. Deletions cut 6 bases from V and 1 base from J, with 12 bases between. Here the CDR3 DNA reads TGTGCCAGCAGCCAGACAGCGGGGAACACTGAAGCTTTCTTT. Protein product: CASSQTAGNTEAFF.

The chain is built from TRBV29-1 and TRBJ2-5, with D possibly TRBD2 on 5 matching bases. The J call may be mistaken, given a closer DNA end match to TRBJ2-7. Germline assignment: CDR1 SQVTM and CDR2 ANQGSEA. The CDR3 covers 14 residues. The CDR3 coding sequence is TGCAGCGTTGGGATCGCGGGTCCGGGGTACGAGCAGTACTTC. Translating it yields CSVGIAGPGYEQYF.

There are a few counts of this clone. The V and J genes are TRBV14 and TRBJ2-2; D may be TRBD2 (5 bases). The CDR3 loop spans 15 amino acids. Trimming removed 2 bases from V and 1 base from J, with 8 bases in between. Germline CDR1 and CDR2: SGHDN and FVKESK. The CDR3 spells CASSQPSRNTGELFF. In nucleotides, the CDR3 is TGTGCCAGCAGCCAACCTAGCAGGAACACCGGGGAGCTGTTTTTT.

The V call is TRBV7-2, the J call TRBJ1-1, with D uncertain. The germline gives CDR1 SGHTA, CDR2 FQGNSA. V was cut by 3 bases and J by 7 bases, with 21 bases left in between. CDR3 length equals 16 residues. CDR3 nucleotide sequence: TGTGCCAGCAGCTTGGATCCATACAGAGACGGGCTTGAAGCTTTCTTT. It specifies CASSLDPYRDGLEAFF.

V gene TRBV5-1 combines with J gene TRBJ1-1, with D maybe TRBD1 (5 bases). The CDR3 contains 13 residues. Trimming cost V 0 bases and J 3 bases, with 6 bases left between them. Germline V gene sequence: CDR1 SGHRS, CDR2 YFSETQ. CDR3 in amino acids: CASSLAGDTEAFF. The CDR3, as DNA: TGCGCCAGCAGCTTGGCGGGGGACACTGAAGCTTTCTTT.